The TCR beta chain described here comes from a study of CD8+ T cells in alopecia areata. On this clone: Its antigen remains unidentified.

Both peripheral blood and punch biopsies of lesional scalp skin were obtained from patients who had alopecia areata. This CDR3 is built from 15 residues. Germline V gene lookup returns CDR1 SGHRS and CDR2 YFSETQ. Trimming left V 5 bases short and J 10 bases short, with 23 bases between. Extracted RNA was reverse transcribed into cDNA, the sequencing template. Profiled with immunoSEQ multiplex PCR; TCRdb holds only in-frame clones, not every one. This table holds 100,000 to 150,000 clones, 58% found once. General observations from the study: Especially in alopecia totalis/universalis, lesional scalp showed greater clonality than normal scalp did.

The material sequenced was CD4+ T cells sorted from blood, taken at week 0. The origin of this receptor is a human donor with alopecia areata. The chain couples TRBV5-1 to TRBJ2-3; a possible D gene is TRBD2 (6 bases). CDR3: CASRSGTGVMRAQYF. The CDR3 DNA reads TGCGCCAGCAGGTCCGGGACGGGGGTTATGAGAGCGCAGTATTTT. The full variable domain, rest sourced from reference TRBV5-1 and TRBJ2-3, is KAGVTQTPRYLIKTRGQQVTLSCSPISGHRSVSWYQQTPGQGLQFLFEYFSETQRNKGNFPGRFSGRQFSNSRSEMNVSTLELGDSALYLCASRSGTGVMRAQYFGPGTRLTVL.